This is a list of T cell receptor beta chains from one sample in a study of Graves' ophthalmopathy and Graves' hyperthyroidism. One entry per CDR3 protein results from TCRdb running MiXCR on the multiplex PCR reads. Of 52,000 or so distinct CDR3 sequences detected, around 50% appear once; the ten largest clones hold 4.7%. The sample taken for sequencing was peripheral blood. These receptor sequences come from an adult woman with Graves' ophthalmopathy. The CDR3 runs from the conserved cysteine through the conserved F or W. The D gene is left open where the match is weak. The size of a clone is reported for some rows only, either as once, few or many, or as a class for expanded clones.

V gene: TRBV4-2; clone size: many; J gene: TRBJ2-1; D gene: TRBD2; CDR3 DNA: TGTGCCAGCAGCCAACCGGGACTAGCGGTTAACAATGAGCAGTTCTTC; CDR3 protein: CASSQPGLAVNNEQFF
V gene: TRBV28; clone size: many; J gene: TRBJ1-5; D gene: TRBD1; CDR3 DNA: TGTGCCAGCAGTTCAGGGGGCGCAGGCAATCAGCCCCAGCATTTT; CDR3 protein: CASSSGGAGNQPQHF
V gene: TRBV20-1; clone size: .; J gene: TRBJ2-1; D gene: TRBD2; CDR3 DNA: TGCTGCTGGGCGATAAGCGGGAGCTCCTACAATGAGCAGTTCTTC; CDR3 protein: CCWAISGSSYNEQFF
V gene: TRBV30; clone size: many; J gene: TRBJ1-6; D gene: .; CDR3 DNA: TGTGCCTGGAGTGTTGAGTTTGTCACCTATAATTCACCCCTCCACTTT; CDR3 protein: CAWSVEFVTYNSPLHF
V gene: TRBV11-2; clone size: few; J gene: TRBJ1-2; D gene: TRBD1; CDR3 DNA: TGTGCCAGCAGCGCGACAGGGGGGTTCAACTATGGCTACACCTTC; CDR3 protein: CASSATGGFNYGYTF
V gene: TRBV20-1; clone size: many; J gene: TRBJ2-7; D gene: TRBD1; CDR3 DNA: TGCAGTGCTAGATGGCCGGACAGGGGGTCCTCCTACGAGCAGTACTTC; CDR3 protein: CSARWPDRGSSYEQYF
V gene: TRBV14; clone size: .; J gene: TRBJ2-3; D gene: .; CDR3 DNA: .; CDR3 protein: CASSFYICRARQTTDTQYF
V gene: TRBV5-1; clone size: many; J gene: TRBJ2-1; D gene: .; CDR3 DNA: TGCGCCAGCCATACCGGGACAACCTCCTACAATGAGCAGTTCTTC; CDR3 protein: CASHTGTTSYNEQFF
V gene: TRBV4-2; clone size: many; J gene: TRBJ2-3; D gene: .; CDR3 DNA: TGTGCCAGCAGCCCGAGTGGGGGAACTAGCCCGCGGTATTTT; CDR3 protein: CASSPSGGTSPRYF
V gene: TRBV2; clone size: many; J gene: TRBJ2-7; D gene: .; CDR3 DNA: TGTGCCAGCAGCGCCTCGACTAGTACTAGCGAGCAGTACTTC; CDR3 protein: CASSASTSTSEQYF
V gene: TRBV24-1; clone size: .; J gene: TRBJ2-1; D gene: .; CDR3 DNA: TGTGCCACCATGGGCAGCGCCTACAATGAGCAGTTCTTC; CDR3 protein: CATMGSAYNEQFF
V gene: TRBV5-4; clone size: .; J gene: TRBJ2-7; D gene: .; CDR3 DNA: TGTGCCAGCGGCGGAAGGGGTAGACGGACAGCCTACGAGCAGTACTTC; CDR3 protein: CASGGRGRRTAYEQYF
V gene: TRBV20-1; clone size: once; J gene: TRBJ2-3; D gene: TRBD2; CDR3 DNA: TGCAGCCTAGCGGGAGGTAGCACAGATACGCAGTATTTT; CDR3 protein: CSLAGGSTDTQYF
V gene: TRBV19; clone size: many; J gene: TRBJ1-5; D gene: .; CDR3 DNA: TGTGCCATCAATAATGGGGGCAATCAGCCCCAGCATTTT; CDR3 protein: CAINNGGNQPQHF
V gene: TRBV19; clone size: .; J gene: TRBJ2-1; D gene: TRBD1; CDR3 DNA: TGTGCCAGTTGTGACAGGGACTCCTACAATGAGCAGTTCTTC; CDR3 protein: CASCDRDSYNEQFF
V gene: TRBV6-4; clone size: once; J gene: TRBJ2-7; D gene: TRBD2; CDR3 DNA: TGCGCCAGCAGTGACTCTATGCGGGAGGACGCCTACGAGCAGTACTTC; CDR3 protein: CASSDSMREDAYEQYF